This T cell receptor beta chain was identified in a study of T cell repertoires in cytomegalovirus infection. J gave up 4 bases and V 4 bases, and 7 bases lay outside the gene matches. This CDR3 has 15 amino acids. CDR1 SNHLY and CDR2 FYNNEI come from the germline V gene. From the reads, TCRdb called clonotypes with MiXCR, one entry per CDR3 protein. The table lists around 270,000 distinct CDR3 sequences, roughly 9% of them singletons. V and J are TRBV2 and TRBJ1-3, with 7 bases aligning to TRBD1. Sequenced: PBMCs. This clonotype was sampled from a human donor in good health (CMV status not recorded). Some clones in this sample may be carry-over from other donors' samples. The CDR3 loop is CASSVLGGVGNTIYF. The CDR3 bases are TGTGCCAGCAGTGTGCTAGGGGGCGTCGGAAACACCATATATTTT.